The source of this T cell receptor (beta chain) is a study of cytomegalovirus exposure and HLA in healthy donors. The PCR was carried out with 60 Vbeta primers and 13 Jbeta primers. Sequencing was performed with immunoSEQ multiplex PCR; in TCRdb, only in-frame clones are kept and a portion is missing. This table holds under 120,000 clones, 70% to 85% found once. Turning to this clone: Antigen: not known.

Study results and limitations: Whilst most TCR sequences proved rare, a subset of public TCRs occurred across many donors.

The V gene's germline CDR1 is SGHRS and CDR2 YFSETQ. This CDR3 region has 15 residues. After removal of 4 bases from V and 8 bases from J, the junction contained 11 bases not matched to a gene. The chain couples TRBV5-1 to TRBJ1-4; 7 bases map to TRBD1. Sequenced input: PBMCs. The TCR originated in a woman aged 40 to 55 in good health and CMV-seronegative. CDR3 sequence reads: CASSTRQGGEEKLFF. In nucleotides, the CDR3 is TGCGCCAGCAGCACCCGACAGGGTGGTGAGGAAAAACTGTTTTTT.